This TCR beta chain was observed in a study of response to subunit inactivated influenza vaccine. This clonotype was seen many times. Its antigen is undetermined. Points from the study as a whole: After each seasonal influenza vaccination, few new T cells are recruited, the authors suggested.

The CDR3 spans 11 residues. The ends were cut back, 5 bases at V and 8 bases at J, with 8 bases in the middle. A single record per CDR3 protein comes from TCRdb applying MiXCR to the RT-PCR reads. This table has 500,000 to 600,000 distinct CDR3 sequences, approximately 10% appearing once. A further study also used this sample, focusing on T cells expressing NK-cell markers. This second study notes: TCR beta libraries carry UMIs added by 5'RACE template switching. TCR beta repertoires came from sorted CD3+CD56+NKG2C+, CD3+CD56+NKG2C- and CD3+CD56-NKG2C+ T cells. Eight donors were sequenced, of whom seven were HCMV-seropositive, while the remaining one was HCMV-seronegative. Several experiments employed an anti-gamma-delta TCR antibody to confine sorting to alpha-beta TCR T cells.

The chain has TRBV12-3 or TRBV12-4 and TRBJ2-3, with D unresolved. The receptor comes from a man aged 50-60 years who received an inactivated influenza vaccine. Sequencing was performed on PBMCs from blood, taken on the day of vaccination. Here the CDR3 DNA reads TGTGCCAGCAGTAGTGGGGTTACGCAGTATTTT. Translation: CASSSGVTQYF.